The sequence of this T cell receptor beta chain was determined in a study of blood T cell repertoires in COVID-19. Study details: COVID-19 samples from acute and convalescent phases originated in the United States, Italy and Spain. T cells, B-cell-depleted T cells, or PBMCs supplied cDNA or gDNA.

Under the authors' procedure: For nucleated cells, counts were estimated from reference gene primer amplification. The method was immunoSEQ multiplex PCR; TCRdb's version includes in-frame clones alone and lacks a portion of them. Clone size and V and J calls were adopted from that table, with D and trimming inferred from the DNA. The table shows over 85,000 clones, with just under 85% occurring only once. The clonotype originates from a man in his forties or fifties with active or convalescent COVID-19. Sequencing was done on a sample of peripheral blood.

The CDR3 DNA follows: TGTGCCAGCAGTAATAATTCACCCCTCCACTTT. Amino acid sequence: CASSNNSPLHF. J is TRBJ1-6 and V is TRBV13; no reliable D call. Germline-derived CDR1 and CDR2 are PRHDT and FYEKMQ (reference sequence). V was trimmed by 6 bases and J by 5 bases, leaving 2 bases between them. The CDR3 sequence is 11 residues long.